This TCR beta chain was documented in a study of cytomegalovirus exposure and HLA in healthy donors. General study points: In a later analysis, CMV-associated beta chains were mostly HLA-associated, it appeared. In an earlier analysis, about 87% or about 30%: the productive usage of most TCR beta V segments.

The PCR made use of 60 Vbeta and 13 Jbeta primers. The method was immunoSEQ multiplex PCR; TCRdb's version includes in-frame clones alone and lacks a portion of them. The sample contains roughly 130,000 clones, about four fifths of which appear only once. Looked up from germline, CDR1 is SNHLY and CDR2 is FYNNEI. The CDR3 covers 17 residues. The V gene lost 6 bases and the J gene lost 4 bases, with 22 bases spanning the gap. On this clone: Antigen specificity is unknown. In the same sample, other DNA sequences code for this CDR3.

The V and J genes are TRBV2 and TRBJ1-5, with TRBD1 as a possible D gene (6 bases). This TCR was recovered from a man in his late teens or twenties in good health and CMV-seronegative. Sequences were obtained from PBMCs. The CDR3 is CASRASHPQGSNQPQHF. The CDR3 nucleotides are TGTGCCAGCAGAGCCTCTCACCCTCAGGGGAGTAATCAGCCCCAGCATTTT.